This entry is about one TCR beta chain. Antigen specificity is unknown. An end of the junction differs from the germline gene, which may be a read error. Measured with immunoSEQ multiplex PCR; TCRdb has only the in-frame clones, and not every one. The data show 850,000 to 1,100,000 clones, approximately 80% seen once. The data were taken from a study of shared clonotypes between healthy human individuals. Study-wide results and caveats: Naive CD4 clonotype sharing across a few donors was approximately 5%. Clonotype sharing among donors, it was expected, would be affected by sequencing depth.

The CDR3 spans 16 residues. In germline, CDR1 is SQVTM, CDR2 ANQGSEA. Among the donors, all were Caucasian adults who lived in Nashville, Tennessee. Sequences were obtained from memory CD4+ T cells from PBMCs. Subset of the sample: CD45RA-negative fraction. V is TRBV29-1 and J is TRBJ1-1; D is unclear. The sequence was obtained from a man between 18 and 29 years old in good health. Some clones in this sample may be carry-over from other donors' samples. The CDR3 coding sequence is TGCAGCGTTGAGACGTTATACTGGGAACGCGACACTGAAGCCTTCTTT. This gives the protein CSVETLYWERDTEAFF.